This record covers a single T cell receptor beta chain. Its target is unknown. This sample is part of a study of T cells expressing NK-cell markers. Overall study results and limits: Once again these clonotypes came out on top in the CD3+CD56-NKG2C+ fraction of a few donors.

The CDR3 has 15 amino acids. Germline CDR1 and CDR2: SEHNR and FQNEAQ (reference sequence). No DNA is given; TCRdb re-called the 5' RACE reads and lists each CDR3 protein once. This sample's table has approximately 420,000 distinct CDR3 sequences. Sequencing input: blood T cells: a sorted CD56 or NKG2C T cell subset, CD4+ or CD8+ T cells, or bulk PBMC T cells (not recorded which). The TCR sequence derives from a woman aged 45-60 years in good health. The V call is TRBV7-9, the J call TRBJ2-7; TCRdb's D gene call, TRBD2, goes unchecked for lack of DNA. The CDR3 loop reads CASSPSGTASYEQYF.